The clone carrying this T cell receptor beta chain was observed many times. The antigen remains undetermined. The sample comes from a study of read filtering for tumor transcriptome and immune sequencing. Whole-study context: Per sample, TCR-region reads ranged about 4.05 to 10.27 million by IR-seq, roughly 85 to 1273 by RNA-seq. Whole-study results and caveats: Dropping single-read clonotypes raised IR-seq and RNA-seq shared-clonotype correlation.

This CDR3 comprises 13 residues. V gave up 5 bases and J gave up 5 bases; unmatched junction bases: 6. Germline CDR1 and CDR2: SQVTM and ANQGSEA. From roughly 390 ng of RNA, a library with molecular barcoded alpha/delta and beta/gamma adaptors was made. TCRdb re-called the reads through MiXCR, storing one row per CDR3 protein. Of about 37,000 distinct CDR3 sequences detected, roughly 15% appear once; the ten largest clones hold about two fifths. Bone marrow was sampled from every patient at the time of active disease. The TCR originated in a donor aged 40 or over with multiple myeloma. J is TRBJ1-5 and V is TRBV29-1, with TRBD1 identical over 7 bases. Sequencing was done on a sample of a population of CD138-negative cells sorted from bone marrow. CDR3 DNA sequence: TGCAGCGTTCTGACAGGGCCCTATCAGCCCCAGCATTTT. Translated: CSVLTGPYQPQHF.